This T cell receptor (beta chain) was captured in a study of regulatory T cells in long-lasting Graves disease. Study conclusions and caveats: Analyses excluded thyroid tissue, covering peripheral blood alone. TRBV28, TRBJ1-2 and TRBJ2-5 emerged as the favored segments in persistent disease.

Trimming took off 5 bases at V and 8 bases at J, with 24 bases between the two ends. CDR1 and CDR2 from the germline V gene are SNHLY and FYNNEI. This CDR3 is built from 16 residues. Building the TCR beta libraries relied on iRepertoire HTBI primers, and CDR3 regions underwent Arm-PCR. One entry per CDR3 protein results from TCRdb running MiXCR on the multiplex PCR reads. The sample contains 400,000 to 500,000 distinct CDR3 sequences, around a fifth of which appear only once. The sample holds many counts of this clonotype. The antigen is unknown. Sample time point: persistent/refractory GD, antithyroid drugs over 5 years with positive TRAb. The TCR library was made from RNA that had been extracted from PBMCs in TRIzol. Diagnosis followed American Thyroid Association guidelines for Graves' disease.

The sequences come from peripheral blood mononuclear cells (PBMCs), collected when the disease was refractory, from a patient treated with antithyroid drugs. The chain joins TRBV2 to TRBJ1-2, with no clear D. This receptor was taken from a female donor with Graves disease. CDR3: CASSLVTVGLRKGYTF. CDR3 in DNA: TGTGCCAGCAGTTTAGTTACCGTCGGCCTCCGGAAAGGCTACACCTTC.